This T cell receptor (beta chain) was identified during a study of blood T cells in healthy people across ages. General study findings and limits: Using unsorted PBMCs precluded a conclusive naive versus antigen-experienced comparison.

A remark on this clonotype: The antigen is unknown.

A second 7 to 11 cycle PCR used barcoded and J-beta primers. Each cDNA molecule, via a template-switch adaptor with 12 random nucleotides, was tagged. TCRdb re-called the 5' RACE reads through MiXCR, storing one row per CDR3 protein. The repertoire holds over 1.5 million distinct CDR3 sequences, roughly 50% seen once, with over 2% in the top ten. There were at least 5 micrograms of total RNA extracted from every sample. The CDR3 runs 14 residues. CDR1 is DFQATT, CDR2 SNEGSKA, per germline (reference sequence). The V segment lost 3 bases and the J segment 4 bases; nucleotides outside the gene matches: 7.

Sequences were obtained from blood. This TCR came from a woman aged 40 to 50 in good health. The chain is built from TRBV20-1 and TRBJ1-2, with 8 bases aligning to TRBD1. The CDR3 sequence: CSASQDRASYGYTF. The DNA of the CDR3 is TGCAGTGCTAGTCAGGACAGGGCGAGCTATGGCTACACCTTC.